This T cell receptor beta chain was sequenced for a study of cytomegalovirus exposure and HLA in healthy donors. Study-level findings and limits: CMV serostatus was the only immune exposure information that was available. Indistinguishable V segments such as TRBV6-2 and TRBV6-3 were excluded.

The germline V gene encodes CDR1 GTSNPN and CDR2 SVGIG (reference sequence). Trimming cost V 2 bases and J 2 bases; bases outside gene matches: 8. The CDR3 is 16 amino acids. Details on this clone: Its matching antigen is unknown.

In the PCR, 60 Vbeta and 13 Jbeta primers were used. Produced via immunoSEQ multiplex PCR; TCRdb's table is partial and in-frame only. The sample contains around 87,000 clones, approximately 80% of which appear only once. This sequence was found in a man aged 40-49 years in good health and CMV-seronegative. Sample: PBMCs. V usage is TRBV30 and J usage is TRBJ2-3, with TRBD2 identical over 9 bases. DNA of the CDR3: TGTGCCTGGAGTCTAGCGGGGAGAACTTACACAGATACGCAGTATTTT. Its protein product is CAWSLAGRTYTDTQYF.